The rows below give T cell receptor beta chains drawn from one sample of a study of T-cell memory formation after mild COVID-19. Using its own MiXCR run on the 5' RACE reads, TCRdb lists one record per CDR3 protein. The repertoire holds around 420,000 distinct CDR3 sequences, with 20% to 25% as singletons. Sequencing was carried out using PBMCs or a T cell subset sorted from them (not recorded which). The source is an adult woman who had mild COVID-19 (a few samples of this study predate the infection). Cell type and time point are not known. CDR3s include the opening cysteine and the closing phenylalanine or tryptophan. The D gene is left open where the match is weak. Clone sizes are given selectively: once, few, many, or a class where the clone is expanded.

TRBV5-6	TRBJ2-1	-	TRBD2	CASSLARDYDNEQFF	TGTGCCAGCAGCTTGGCCCGGGACTACGACAATGAGCAGTTCTTC
TRBV12-3/TRBV12-4	TRBJ2-7	few	-	CASKDGPREQYF	TGTGCCAGCAAGGACGGACCGAGGGAGCAGTACTTC
TRBV4-1	TRBJ2-5	-	-	CASSQVDGKTQYF	TGCGCCAGCAGCCAAGTTGATGGGAAGACCCAGTACTTC
TRBV4-3	TRBJ2-3	few	TRBD1	CASSQDRGRTDTQYF	TGCGCCAGCAGCCAAGACAGGGGGCGCACAGATACGCAGTATTTT
TRBV6-2/TRBV6-3	TRBJ2-7	-	TRBD1	CASSTGAEQYF	TGTGCCAGCAGTACAGGGGCCGAGCAGTACTTC
TRBV4-3	TRBJ2-1	-	TRBD2	CASSQLGLAGSYNEQFF	TGCGCCAGCAGCCAATTGGGACTAGCGGGTTCCTACAATGAGCAGTTCTTC
TRBV18	TRBJ2-7	few	-	CASSALRTQRVYEQYF	TGTGCCAGCTCAGCTCTCAGGACTCAGAGGGTCTACGAGCAGTACTTC
TRBV7-3	TRBJ1-1	once	TRBD1	CASSLPLGQVRTEAFF	TGTGCCAGCAGCTTACCCTTAGGACAGGTTAGGACTGAAGCTTTCTTT
TRBV12-3/TRBV12-4	TRBJ1-5	-	-	CASTHGLDQPQHF	TGTGCCAGCACCCATGGTTTGGACCAGCCCCAGCATTTT
TRBV3-1	TRBJ1-2	few	-	CASSQDPWNYGYTF	TGTGCCAGCAGCCAAGATCCATGGAACTATGGCTACACCTTC
TRBV6-5	TRBJ2-7	-	-	CASSIHRETYEQYF	TGTGCCAGCAGCATACACAGGGAGACCTACGAGCAGTACTTC
TRBV7-2	TRBJ2-1	many	-	CASSFLRADNEQFF	TGTGCCAGCAGCTTTCTCCGGGCAGACAATGAGCAGTTCTTC
TRBV3-1	TRBJ2-1	few	TRBD2	CASSQDHPGLAYNEQFF	TGTGCCAGCAGCCAGGATCATCCGGGACTAGCGTACAATGAGCAGTTCTTC
TRBV19	TRBJ2-7	-	TRBD2	CATKRTSGDYEQYF	TGTGCCACGAAGCGGACTAGCGGGGATTACGAGCAGTACTTC
TRBV5-1	TRBJ2-3	-	TRBD2	CASKSGRRTDTQYF	TGCGCCAGCAAGAGCGGGAGGAGGACAGATACGCAGTATTTT
TRBV29-1	TRBJ1-1	-	TRBD1	CSVLKDRVVTEAFF	TGCAGCGTGTTGAAAGACAGGGTTGTCACTGAAGCTTTCTTT
TRBV3-1	TRBJ1-1	-	-	CASSQAGAVTEAFF	TGTGCCAGCAGCCAAGCCGGGGCCGTCACTGAAGCTTTCTTT
TRBV7-2	TRBJ1-1	-	TRBD1	CASSPRTGRTMNTEAFF	TGTGCCAGCAGCCCGAGGACAGGAAGAACCATGAACACTGAAGCTTTCTTT
TRBV20-1	TRBJ1-2	-	-	CSATDTNYGYTF	TGCAGTGCCACCGACACGAACTATGGCTACACCTTC
TRBV25-1	TRBJ1-2	once	-	CASSEFSSRGYTF	TGTGCCAGCAGTGAATTCAGCTCGCGGGGCTACACCTTC
TRBV29-1	TRBJ2-7	few	TRBD2	CSVAGLGSHEQYF	TGCAGCGTCGCCGGACTAGGTTCTCACGAGCAGTACTTC
TRBV3-1	TRBJ1-1	-	-	CASSQDSSTEAFF	TGTGCCAGCAGCCAAGATTCGAGCACTGAAGCTTTCTTT
TRBV5-1	TRBJ1-4	few	-	CASSPGQNNEKLFF	TGCGCCAGCAGCCCTGGACAGAATAATGAAAAACTGTTTTTT
TRBV12-3/TRBV12-4	TRBJ2-7	many	TRBD2	CASSPGRLGQYF	TGTGCCAGCAGCCCCGGGAGGCTAGGGCAGTACTTC
TRBV4-1	TRBJ2-7	many	TRBD1	CASSPGQGPTYEQYF	TGCGCCAGCAGCCCCGGACAGGGGCCCACCTACGAGCAGTACTTC
TRBV25-1	TRBJ2-1	-	-	CASSDTTGGAYNEQFF	TGTGCCAGCAGTGACACGACAGGCGGAGCCTACAATGAGCAGTTCTTC
TRBV4-1	TRBJ2-2	many	-	CASRAPGVGELFF	TGCGCCAGCAGGGCCCCGGGAGTCGGGGAGCTGTTTTTT
TRBV4-2	TRBJ2-1	-	TRBD2	CASSHSGREQFF	TGTGCCAGCAGCCATAGCGGGCGAGAGCAGTTCTTC
TRBV24-1	TRBJ1-2	few	-	CATSDQGGYGYTF	TGTGCCACCAGTGATCAGGGTGGCTATGGCTACACCTTC
TRBV7-2	TRBJ1-1	-	-	CASRPGGPLSPNTEAFF	TGTGCCAGCAGGCCGGGGGGGCCACTTTCCCCGAACACTGAAGCTTTCTTT
TRBV12-3/TRBV12-4	TRBJ2-5	few	TRBD2	CASSPPPGSGNQETQYF	TGTGCCAGCAGTCCCCCCCCGGGTAGCGGGAACCAAGAGACCCAGTACTTC
TRBV15	TRBJ2-3	once	-	CATSREGSFVPTDTQYF	TGTGCCACCAGCAGAGAGGGCAGCTTTGTACCCACAGATACGCAGTATTTT
TRBV9	TRBJ2-2	few	TRBD2	CASSVGSGTSRTGELFF	TGTGCCAGCAGCGTAGGCTCCGGGACTAGCCGCACCGGGGAGCTGTTTTTT
TRBV18	TRBJ1-1	few	-	CASRKQEDTEAFF	TGTGCCAGCCGAAAACAGGAGGACACTGAAGCTTTCTTT
TRBV6-2/TRBV6-3	TRBJ2-1	-	-	CASTLTGTPSNEQFF	TGTGCCAGCACTTTAACCGGGACACCCAGCAATGAGCAGTTCTTC
TRBV27	TRBJ2-6	many	TRBD2	CASSLSGGDSGANVLTF	TGTGCCAGCAGTTTATCGGGGGGGGACTCTGGGGCCAACGTCCTGACTTTC
TRBV9	TRBJ2-3	many	TRBD2	CASSVDPGGTDTQYF	TGTGCCAGCAGCGTAGATCCGGGGGGAACAGATACGCAGTATTTT
TRBV29-1	TRBJ1-2	-	-	CSVALGSVAYGYTF	TGCAGCGTTGCACTCGGGAGTGTTGCCTATGGCTACACCTTC
TRBV27	TRBJ1-2	-	-	CASSMVSGIYYGYTF	TGTGCCAGCAGTATGGTTTCGGGCATATACTATGGCTACACCTTC
TRBV12-3/TRBV12-4	TRBJ1-1	few	-	CASSLARGPEAFF	TGTGCCAGCAGTTTAGCTCGGGGACCTGAAGCTTTCTTT
TRBV3-1	TRBJ2-7	few	TRBD2	CASSPPLLAGAGEQYF	TGTGCCAGCAGCCCCCCCCTTCTAGCGGGAGCAGGCGAGCAGTACTTC
TRBV6-5	TRBJ2-3	-	-	CASSYGTPSTDTQYF	TGTGCCAGCAGTTACGGGACTCCTAGCACAGATACGCAGTATTTT
TRBV7-2	TRBJ2-7	-	-	CASSLAEGVEQYF	TGTGCCAGCAGCTTAGCAGAGGGAGTAGAGCAGTACTTC
TRBV11-1	TRBJ1-2	few	-	CASSDSDYSNYGYTF	TGTGCCAGCAGCGACTCGGACTATTCTAACTATGGCTACACCTTC
TRBV11-1	TRBJ2-1	few	-	CASSFNYNEQFF	TGTGCCAGCAGCTTTAACTACAATGAGCAGTTCTTC
TRBV9	TRBJ1-1	few	-	CASSVHAGDTEAFF	TGTGCCAGCAGCGTACATGCCGGGGACACTGAAGCTTTCTTT
TRBV28	TRBJ1-3	-	-	CASSLRADYSGNTIYF	TGTGCCAGCAGTTTAAGGGCGGATTACTCTGGAAACACCATATATTTT
TRBV6-6	TRBJ2-3	few	-	CASSYYPASDIQYF	TGTGCCAGCAGTTACTACCCCGCAAGTGATATCCAGTATTTT
TRBV7-9	TRBJ1-2	-	-	CASSLRLGGVPNYGYTF	TGTGCCAGCAGCTTACGTCTGGGGGGGGTCCCCAACTATGGCTACACCTTC
TRBV7-2	TRBJ1-6	-	TRBD1	CASSRDRNSPLHF	TGTGCCAGCAGCCGGGACAGAAATTCACCCCTCCACTTT
TRBV12-3/TRBV12-4	TRBJ2-3	few	TRBD1	CASSPWDRSTDTQYF	TGTGCCAGCAGTCCTTGGGACAGAAGCACAGATACGCAGTATTTT
TRBV7-3	TRBJ2-1	-	-	CASSYNGQGSYNEQFF	TGTGCCAGCAGCTATAACGGTCAGGGCTCCTACAATGAGCAGTTCTTC